This TCR beta chain was identified in a study of stem cell transplantation in POMP-related autoinflammatory disease. Study summary: Impaired MHC class I-dependent CD8+ differentiation was hypothesized from defective thymoproteasomes. Neutrophil and platelet engraftment from the graft donor was 100% through one year after transplant.

From germline, CDR1 is SGHRS and CDR2 YFSETQ. The CDR3 extends over 18 amino acids. The V end lost 3 bases, the J end lost 1 base, and 22 bases lay between the germline ends. The method was immunoSEQ multiplex PCR; TCRdb's version includes in-frame clones alone and lacks a portion of them. The sample lists 68,000 or so clones, roughly 93% seen once, with around 0.66% in the top ten. The receptor comes from a human patient with POMP-related autoinflammation and immune dysregulation (PRAID). Some T cells may be the graft donor's. This specimen was CD4+ T cells from PBMCs, taken after stem cell transplantation. The chain carries TRBV5-1 and TRBJ2-5, with D possibly TRBD2 on 6 matching bases. CDR3 amino acids: CASSYGRVPGLIQETQYF. CDR3 coding DNA: TGCGCCAGCAGCTATGGGCGGGTCCCGGGACTCATCCAAGAGACCCAGTACTTC. Full variable domain (outside the CDR3, taken from reference TRBV5-1 and TRBJ2-5): KAGVTQTPRYLIKTRGQQVTLSCSPISGHRSVSWYQQTPGQGLQFLFEYFSETQRNKGNFPGRFSGRQFSNSRSEMNVSTLELGDSALYLCASSYGRVPGLIQETQYFGPGTRLLVL.